The source of this TCR beta chain is a study of lymphopenia after photon versus proton radiotherapy. The study's findings and limits: After the lymphocyte nadir, photon-treated repertoires showed oligoclonal expansion, especially of CD8+ Temra cells.

Sequencing used immunoSEQ multiplex PCR; TCRdb keeps in-frame clones, though not all of them. The profile shows some 20,000 clones, 85% to 95% of them singletons. A note on this clone: Antigen: not known.

With V trimmed by 2 bases and J by 7 bases, 9 bases remained unmatched. Germline assignment: CDR1 SGHRS and CDR2 YFSETQ. The CDR3 has 15 residues. The source was peripheral blood, collected from a patient treated with photon-based radiotherapy. V is TRBV5-1 and J is TRBJ2-1, with TRBD2 identical over 7 bases. The TCR sequence derives from a man in his fifties or sixties with pancreatic cancer. The CDR3 is CASSLGGAGRNEQFF. The CDR3 nucleotides read TGCGCCAGCAGCTTAGGAGGGGCCGGGAGGAATGAGCAGTTCTTC.